These 4 T cell receptor beta chains were all obtained from the same sample, sequenced in a study of T-cell reconstitution after alpha-beta-depleted transplantation in children. Unique molecular identifiers were incorporated into the prepared TCRbeta library. Via MiXCR, TCRdb re-called the PCR reads, giving one row per CDR3 protein. The table lists fewer than 120,000 distinct CDR3 sequences, 10% to 13% of them singletons. The sample consisted of PBMCs from the stem cell graft donor, taken from the stem cell graft. The receptors stem from a human donor who donated a stem cell graft to a child with acute lymphoblastic leukemia.

This clonotype was recorded at least ten times. The gene calls are TRBV20-1 and TRBJ1-5; 11 positions agree with TRBD1. This CDR3 comprises 15 residues. CDR1 is DFQATT, CDR2 SNEGSKA, per germline (reference sequence). The ends lost 7 bases at V and 1 base at J; junction bases unmatched: 6. The CDR3 here is CSVPDRGLSNQPQHF. The CDR3 bases are TGCAGTGTTCCGGACAGGGGGCTGAGCAATCAGCCCCAGCATTTT.

This clonotype was picked up many times. This chain links TRBV4-1 with TRBJ2-1; TRBD1 is a possible D gene (8 bases). V lost 0 bases, J lost 2 bases, and 17 bases lay in between. Germline CDR1 and CDR2: MGHRA and YSYEKL. The CDR3 runs to 18 residues. The CDR3 DNA is TGCGCCAGCAGCCAAGAAGGGGGGGCAGGGGGCGCCTACAATGAGCAGTTCTTC. This sequence encodes CASSQEGGAGGAYNEQFF.

This clonotype came up many times. The genes are TRBV6-5 and TRBJ1-1, with no clear D. The germline V and J ends were trimmed by 4 bases and 1 base, with 7 bases remaining between them. The CDR3 sequence is 13 residues long. CDR1 is MNHEY and CDR2 is SVGAGI in the germline V gene. The CDR3 loop reads CASSSQGNTEAFF. CDR3 bases: TGTGCCAGCAGTTCCCAAGGGAACACTGAAGCTTTCTTT.

The chain carries TRBV7-2 and TRBJ2-3; 10 bases align to TRBD2. The CDR3 covers 17 residues. Germline assignment: CDR1 SGHTA and CDR2 FQGNSA. Unmatched junction bases numbered 8, after V lost 5 bases and J lost 0 bases. The CDR3 protein is CASSLPAGGPSTDTQYF. CDR3 nucleotides: TGTGCCAGCAGCCTTCCAGCGGGGGGGCCTAGCACAGATACGCAGTATTTT.